The following is a T cell receptor beta chain sequence with its context. Its antigen is unknown. Each subset's genomic DNA was shared equally among a number of immunoSEQ plates. TCRdb's copy holds only in-frame clones and misses some; the assay was immunoSEQ multiplex PCR. In the table there are a few million clones, 93% of which are singletons. The record originates from a study of shared clonotypes between healthy human individuals. With 5 bases clipped from V and 0 bases from J, the junction kept 2 bases outside the gene matches. The CDR3 has 14 amino acids. The germline CDR1 and CDR2 sequences are LNHDA and SQIVND (reference sequence). CD45RO-negative, CCR7-positively selected cells formed the naive CD8 fraction, excluding terminally differentiated effector memory CD45RA+ cells. Study-wide results and limits: The researchers took only blood, and tissue repertoires probably look different. Generation probability values for non-shared clonotypes were lower than those for clonotypes shared by all four donors.

The J gene is TRBJ2-7, the V gene TRBV19; 9 bases map to TRBD2. The clonotype originates from a man aged 18 to 30 in good health. Some clones in this sample may be carry-over from other donors' samples. Sample: naive CD8+ T cells from PBMCs. The CDR3 protein is CASSLGLASYEQYF. CDR3 DNA: TGTGCCAGTAGTCTGGGACTAGCCTCCTACGAGCAGTACTTC.